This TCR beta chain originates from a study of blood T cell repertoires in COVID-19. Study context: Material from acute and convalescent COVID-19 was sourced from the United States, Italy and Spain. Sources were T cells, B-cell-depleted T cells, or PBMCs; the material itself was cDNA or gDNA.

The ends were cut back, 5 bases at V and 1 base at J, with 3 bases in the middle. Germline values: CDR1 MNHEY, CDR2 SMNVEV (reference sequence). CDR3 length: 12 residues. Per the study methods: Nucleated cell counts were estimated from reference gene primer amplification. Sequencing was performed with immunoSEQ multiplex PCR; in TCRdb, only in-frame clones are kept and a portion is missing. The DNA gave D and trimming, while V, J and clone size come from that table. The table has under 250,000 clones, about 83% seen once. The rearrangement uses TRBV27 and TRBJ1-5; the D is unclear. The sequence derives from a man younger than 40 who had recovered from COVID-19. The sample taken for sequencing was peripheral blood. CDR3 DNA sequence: TGTGCCAGCAGTCCAAGCAATCAGCCCCAGCATTTT. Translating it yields CASSPSNQPQHF.